This TCR beta chain came from a study of shared clonotypes between healthy human individuals. At the level of the study: The people who gave samples were a couple of women and a few men aged 18 to 49. CD4 naive cells filled three plates per donor, CD4 memory three, CD8 naive two and CD8 memory one. The study's findings and limits: The study's rarefaction showed incomplete sorted-subset sequencing despite large depth.

Worth noting for this clone: What it recognizes is unknown.

Per the germline V gene, CDR1 is SGHTA and CDR2 is FQGTGA. V was pared by 3 bases and J by 4 bases, with 12 bases between. The CDR3 runs 14 residues. Every subset had its genomic DNA shared out evenly among several immunoSEQ plates. Clones were read by immunoSEQ multiplex PCR, and TCRdb kept only the in-frame ones, dropping some. In the table there are about 2.3 million clones, 92% of which are singletons. The origin of this receptor is a man aged 18 to 29 in good health. Some clones in this sample may be carry-over from other donors' samples. The gene calls are TRBV7-3 and TRBJ1-1; no clear D gene. The sample taken for sequencing was naive CD4+ T cells from PBMCs. Subset reported: CD45RA+ positively selected. The CDR3 loop reads CASSLSGPATEAFF. The CDR3 DNA sequence: TGTGCCAGCAGCTTGTCCGGGCCAGCCACTGAAGCTTTCTTT. Based on the CDR3 plus reference TRBV7-3 and TRBJ1-1, the full variable domain is GAGVSQTPSNKVTEKGKYVELRCDPISGHTALYWYRQSLGQGPEFLIYFQGTGAADDSGLPNDRFFAVRPEGSVSTLKIQRTERGDSAVYLCASSLSGPATEAFFGQGTRLTVV.